Listed here are 4 T cell receptor beta chains from one sample, sequenced in a study of tumor and adjacent non-tumor tissue in lung cancer. Three rounds of nested PCR, following a modified ARM-PCR protocol, produced the TCRbeta library. One entry per CDR3 protein, called by TCRdb with MiXCR from the multiplex PCR reads. Here the sample spans fewer than 100,000 distinct CDR3 sequences, around 80% being singletons. No cell sorting was done before RNA was extracted from the tissue. The normal lung tissue was taken more than 3 cm from the tumor edge. The material sequenced was distant non-tumor lung tissue. These receptor sequences come from a woman in her fifties or sixties with non-small cell lung cancer.

As regards this clonotype: At one end the junction does not follow the germline gene, possibly because of a read error. The chain joins TRBV11-2 to TRBJ1-1; perhaps TRBD1 as D (6 bases). There are 15 residues in the CDR3. In germline, CDR1 is SGHAT, CDR2 FQNNGV. The DNA for the CDR3 is TGTGTCAGCAGCTTAGAGCCGGGGGCGAACACGGATGCTTTCTTT. This sequence encodes CVSSLEPGANTDAFF.

Regarding this clonotype: The junction and the germline gene differ at one end; a read error may be behind it. This sequence joins TRBV7-8 and TRBJ2-1; possibly TRBD1 for D (6 bases). The CDR3 is 13 amino acids. CDR1 and CDR2 from the germline V gene are SGHVS and FQNEAQ. CDR3 loop: CAGSILQGFEQFF. The CDR3 coding sequence is TGTGCCGGCAGCATACTTCAGGGGTTTGAGCAGTTCTTC.

A remark on this clonotype: Mismatch with germline at one junction end may stem from a read error. The chain is built from TRBV29-1 and TRBJ2-1; no definite D call. This CDR3 is 15 amino acids long. Germline V gene lookup returns CDR1 SQVTM and CDR2 ANQGSEA. The CDR3 coding sequence is TGCAGCGTTGAAACCTCGGAGCGATCCTACAATGAGCATTTCTTC. It yields the protein CSVETSERSYNEHFF.

Turning to this clonotype: Here the CDR3 omits its conserved ending phenylalanine or tryptophan, so a read error is the likely source. The chain uses TRBV7-9 and TRBJ1-5; no clear D gene. CDR3 length equals 12 residues. Germline V gives CDR1 SEHNR, CDR2 FQNEAQ (reference sequence). The CDR3 DNA reads TGTGCTAGCAGCTTATTTGGTCAGCCCCAGCATTAT. The encoded protein is CASSLFGQPQHY.